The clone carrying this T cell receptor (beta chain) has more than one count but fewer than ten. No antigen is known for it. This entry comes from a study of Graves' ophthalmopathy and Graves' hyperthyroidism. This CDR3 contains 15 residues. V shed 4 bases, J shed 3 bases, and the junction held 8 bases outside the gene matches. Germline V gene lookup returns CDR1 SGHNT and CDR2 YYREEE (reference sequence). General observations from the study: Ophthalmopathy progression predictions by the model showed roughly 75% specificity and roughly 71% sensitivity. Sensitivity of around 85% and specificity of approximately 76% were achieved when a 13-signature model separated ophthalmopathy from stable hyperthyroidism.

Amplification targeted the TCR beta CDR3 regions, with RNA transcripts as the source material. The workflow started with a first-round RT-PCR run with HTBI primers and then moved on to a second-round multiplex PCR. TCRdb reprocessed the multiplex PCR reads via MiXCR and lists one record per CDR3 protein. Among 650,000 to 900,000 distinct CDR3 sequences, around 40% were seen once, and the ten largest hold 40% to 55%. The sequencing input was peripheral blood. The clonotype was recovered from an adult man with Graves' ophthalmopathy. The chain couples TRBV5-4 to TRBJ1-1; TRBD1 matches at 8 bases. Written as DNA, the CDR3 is TGTGCCAGCAGCCGATCTACAGGGGGTTACACTGAAGCTTTCTTT. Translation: CASSRSTGGYTEAFF. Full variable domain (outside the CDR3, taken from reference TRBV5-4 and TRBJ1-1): ETGVTQSPTHLIKTRGQQVTLRCSSQSGHNTVSWYQQALGQGPQFIFQYYREEENGRGNFPPRFSGLQFPNYSSELNVNALELDDSALYLCASSRSTGGYTEAFFGQGTRLTVV.